This TCR beta chain is from a study of blood T cell repertoires in COVID-19. The wider study: COVID-19 samples from acute and convalescent phases originated in the United States, Italy and Spain. PBMCs, B-cell-depleted T cells, or T cells were the source of the cDNA or gDNA that made up the material.

Germline V gene sequence: CDR1 MNHNY, CDR2 SVGAGI (reference sequence). V was cut by 6 bases and J by 7 bases, with 22 bases left in between. This CDR3 comprises 16 residues. Per the original data handling: The authors estimated nucleated cell counts from reference gene primer amplification. Assay used: immunoSEQ multiplex PCR; TCRdb lists only in-frame clones, some missing. For V, J and clone size, that table is used; D and trimming come from the DNA. This sample has some 290,000 clones, with around 81% found just once. The sequenced sample consisted of peripheral blood. The source is a woman aged 55-69 years with active or convalescent COVID-19. The chain combines TRBV6-6 with TRBJ2-1; D may be TRBD2 (6 bases). Here the CDR3 reads CASSPPRGTLGNEQFF. The CDR3 coding sequence is TGTGCCAGCAGCCCACCGCGGGGAACCCTGGGGAATGAGCAGTTCTTC.